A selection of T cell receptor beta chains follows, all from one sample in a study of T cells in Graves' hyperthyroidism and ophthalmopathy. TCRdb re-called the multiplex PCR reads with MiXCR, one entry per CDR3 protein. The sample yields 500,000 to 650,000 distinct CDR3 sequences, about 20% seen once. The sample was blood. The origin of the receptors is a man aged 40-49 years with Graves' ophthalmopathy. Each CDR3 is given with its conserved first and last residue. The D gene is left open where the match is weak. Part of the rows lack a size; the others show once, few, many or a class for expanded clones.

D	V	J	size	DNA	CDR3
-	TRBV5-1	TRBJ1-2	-	TGCGCCAGCACCTCCACCAGTCGGGACATTATTAATGGCTACACCTTC	CASTSTSRDIINGYTF
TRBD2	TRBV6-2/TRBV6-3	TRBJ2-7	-	TGTGCCAGCAGTTTGTACGGGAGGGATTACTACGAGCAGTACTTC	CASSLYGRDYYEQYF
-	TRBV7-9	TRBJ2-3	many	TGTGCCAGCAGCTTAGCGGGCCCTCCGGCAGATACGCAGTATTTT	CASSLAGPPADTQYF
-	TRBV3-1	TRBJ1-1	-	TGTGCCAGCAGCCCGGGACTGAACATGAACACTGAAGCTTTCTTT	CASSPGLNMNTEAFF
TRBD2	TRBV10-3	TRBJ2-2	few	TGTGCCATCAGTGACCCTAGCGGGACCTCCGGGGTGAACACCGGGGAGCTGTTTTTT	CAISDPSGTSGVNTGELFF
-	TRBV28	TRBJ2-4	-	TGTGCCAGCAGTTTAGGGGGGACCAACATTCAGTACTTC	CASSLGGTNIQYF
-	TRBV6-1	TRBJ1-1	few	TGTGCCAGCAGGTCGGGTTGGGGTAGGGGCACTGAAGCTTTCTTT	CASRSGWGRGTEAFF
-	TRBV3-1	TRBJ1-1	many	TGTGCCAGCAGCCGGAAGCCCAACACTGAAGCTTTCTTT	CASSRKPNTEAFF
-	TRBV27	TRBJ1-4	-	TGTGCCAGCAGTCCCGGAGTCCTTGATGAAAAACTGTTTTTT	CASSPGVLDEKLFF
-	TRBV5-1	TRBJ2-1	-	TGCGCCAGCAGCTTGGCCCTCTCGGCTAGCTCCTACAATGAGCAGTTCTTC	CASSLALSASSYNEQFF
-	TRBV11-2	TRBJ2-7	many	TGTGCCAGCAGCTTGGCCGAATACGAGCAGTACTTC	CASSLAEYEQYF
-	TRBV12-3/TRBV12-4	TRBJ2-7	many	TGTGCCAGCAGGGCGGGGACAGATTATAGCGAGCAGTACTTC	CASRAGTDYSEQYF
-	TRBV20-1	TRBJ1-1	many	TGCAGTGCTCCTCCCCGGGACGGATTGAACACTGAAGCTTTCTTT	CSAPPRDGLNTEAFF
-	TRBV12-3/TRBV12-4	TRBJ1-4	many	TGTGCCAGCAGTTATGCAGGGAACGAAAAACTGTTTTTT	CASSYAGNEKLFF
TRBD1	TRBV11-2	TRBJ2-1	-	TGTGCCAGCAGCTTAAGGGACAGGGGGAGAGGGCATGAGCAGTTCTTC	CASSLRDRGRGHEQFF
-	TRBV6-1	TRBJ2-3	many	TGTGCCAGCAGGAAGGGCGAGGGCACAGATACGCAGTATTTT	CASRKGEGTDTQYF
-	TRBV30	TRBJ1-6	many	TGTGCCTGGAGTGCTGACATAGGCAATTCACCCCTCCACTTT	CAWSADIGNSPLHF
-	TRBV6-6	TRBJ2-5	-	TGTGCCAGCAGTTACTCGGGGGGTAGGGACGAGTCAGGCCAGTACTTC	CASSYSGGRDESGQYF
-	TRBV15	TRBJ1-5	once	TGTGCCACCAGCATCGGCAGAGGCAATCAGCCCCAGCATTTT	CATSIGRGNQPQHF
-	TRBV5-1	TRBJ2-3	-	TGCGCCAGCAGCTTGACGAGCCGGGGGCACACAGATACGCAGTATTTT	CASSLTSRGHTDTQYF
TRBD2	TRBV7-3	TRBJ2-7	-	TGTGCCAGCAGCTTACACGGGACTAGCGACGAGCAGTACTTC	CASSLHGTSDEQYF
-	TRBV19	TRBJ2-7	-	TGTGCCAGTAGCCCCACGGAGGGCCGCCTCTCCTACGAGCAGTACTTC	CASSPTEGRLSYEQYF
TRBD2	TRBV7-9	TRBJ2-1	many	TGTGCCAGCAGCGGGGGGGGCGGGAGGAATGAGCAGTTCTTC	CASSGGGGRNEQFF
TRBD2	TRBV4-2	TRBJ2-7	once	TGTGCCAGCAGCCAAGATCTGGGAGGGACTAGCGGGAGTTACGAGCAGTACTTC	CASSQDLGGTSGSYEQYF
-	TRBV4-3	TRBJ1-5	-	TGCGCCAGCAGCCAATGGTCCGGGAGTCCTACCTTACGTCAGCCCCAGCATTTT	CASSQWSGSPTLRQPQHF
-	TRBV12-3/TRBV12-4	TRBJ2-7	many	TGTGCCAGCAGCACAGTTTGGGGGGCCACCTACGAGCAGTACTTC	CASSTVWGATYEQYF
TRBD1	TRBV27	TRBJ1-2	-	TGTGCCAGCAGTCCCTCAGCGGGACAGAGTAACTATGGCTACACCTTC	CASSPSAGQSNYGYTF
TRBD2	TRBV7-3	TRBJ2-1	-	TGTGCCAGCAGCTTTCGGGCGGGAGGCAAGAATGAGCAGTTCTTC	CASSFRAGGKNEQFF
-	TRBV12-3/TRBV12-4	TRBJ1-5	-	TGTGCCAGCAGTCGTCTAGGGATAGGTCAGCCCCAGCATTTT	CASSRLGIGQPQHF
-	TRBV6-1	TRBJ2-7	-	TGTGCCAGCAGTCTTGGGACAATTCTAGACTACGAGCAGTACTTC	CASSLGTILDYEQYF
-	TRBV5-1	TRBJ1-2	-	TGCGCCAGCAGGCGCGTAGAGGATGGAGATAACTATGGCTACACCTTC	CASRRVEDGDNYGYTF
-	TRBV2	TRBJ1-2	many	TGTGCCAGCAGTGAGCAGAAGGGTTACACGGCCTACACCTTC	CASSEQKGYTAYTF
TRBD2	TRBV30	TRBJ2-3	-	TGTGCCTGGAAGGCAACTAGCGGGGGCCATACGCAGTATTTT	CAWKATSGGHTQYF
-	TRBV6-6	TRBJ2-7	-	TGTGCCAGCAGTTACTCTAGTTTGGGCAGGGGCCAGGGGCAGTACTTC	CASSYSSLGRGQGQYF
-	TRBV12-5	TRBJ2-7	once	TGTGCTAGTGGGCCGGACTCCAACGAGCAGTACTTC	CASGPDSNEQYF
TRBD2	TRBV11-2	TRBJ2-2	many	TGTGCCAGCAGCCGCGGCCGGCGGGAGGGAAATTCCGGGGAGCTGTTTTTT	CASSRGRREGNSGELFF
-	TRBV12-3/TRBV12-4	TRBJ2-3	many	TGTGCCAGCAGCTTTACGGACAGACCCACAGATACGCAGTATTTT	CASSFTDRPTDTQYF
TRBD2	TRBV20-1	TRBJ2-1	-	TGCAGCGGGGAGGCGGGAGTAGTCAATGAGCAGTTCTTC	CSGEAGVVNEQFF
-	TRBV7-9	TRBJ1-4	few	TGTGCCAGCAGCAGGACCAGGGGTTTTGAAAAACTGTTTTTT	CASSRTRGFEKLFF
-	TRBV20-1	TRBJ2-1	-	TGCAGTGCTAGAGATCTAGACCGAAGCTCCTACAATGAGCAGTTCTTC	CSARDLDRSSYNEQFF
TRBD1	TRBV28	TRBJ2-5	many	TGTGCCAGCAGTCCAGACAGGGACGAGACCCAGTACTTC	CASSPDRDETQYF
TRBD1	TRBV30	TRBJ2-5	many	TGTGCCTGGCAATCGCCCGGGACAGTACAAGAGACCCAGTACTTC	CAWQSPGTVQETQYF
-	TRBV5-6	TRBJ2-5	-	TGTGCCAGCAGCTTAGGACAGCCAGCGGAGACCCAGTACTTC	CASSLGQPAETQYF
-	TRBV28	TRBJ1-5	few	TGTGCCAGCAGTTTATCAGGCTACGGACGCAATAGCAATCAGCCCCAGCATTTT	CASSLSGYGRNSNQPQHF
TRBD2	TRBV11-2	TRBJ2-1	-	TGTGCCAGCGGATACCCCCCTACCGGGACTAGCGGGCAAGAGCAGTTCTTC	CASGYPPTGTSGQEQFF
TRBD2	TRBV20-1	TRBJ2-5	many	TGCAGTGCTAGAGTCAGCGGGAGGGCAGAGACCCAGTACTTC	CSARVSGRAETQYF
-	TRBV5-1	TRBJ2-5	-	TGCGCCAGCAGCCTAACAGGACAGCTCCAAGAGACCCAGTACTTC	CASSLTGQLQETQYF
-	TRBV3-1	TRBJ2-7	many	TGTGCCAGCAGCCAAAGAGGGAAATCCTACGAGCAGTACTTC	CASSQRGKSYEQYF